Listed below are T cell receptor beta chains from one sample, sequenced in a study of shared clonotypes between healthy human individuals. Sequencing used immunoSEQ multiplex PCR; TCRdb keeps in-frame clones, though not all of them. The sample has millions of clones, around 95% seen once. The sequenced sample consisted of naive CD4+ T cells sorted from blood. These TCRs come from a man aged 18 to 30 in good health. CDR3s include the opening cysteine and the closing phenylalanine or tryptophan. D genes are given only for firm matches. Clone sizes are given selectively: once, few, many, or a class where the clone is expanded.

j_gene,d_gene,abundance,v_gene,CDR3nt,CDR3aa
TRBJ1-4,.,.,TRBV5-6,TGTGCCAGCAGCCCACGGACAGACTTAGGAACTAATGAAAAACTGTTTTTT,CASSPRTDLGTNEKLFF
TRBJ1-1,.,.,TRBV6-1,TGTGCCAGCAGTCCAAGGGGGGACATGAACACTGAAGCTTTCTTT,CASSPRGDMNTEAFF
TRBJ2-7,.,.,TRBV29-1,TGCAGCGTTGCGGAATATCCGGTAGAGAGCTACGAGCAGTACTTC,CSVAEYPVESYEQYF
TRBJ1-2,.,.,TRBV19,TGTGCCAGTAGTATAGGAGTTAACTATGGCTACACCTTC,CASSIGVNYGYTF
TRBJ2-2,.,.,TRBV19,TGTGCCAGTAGTATAAGTACAAGGGTGAACGGGGAGCTGTTTTTT,CASSISTRVNGELFF
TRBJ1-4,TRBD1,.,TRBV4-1,TGCGCCAGCAGCCAAGATGGGACAGGGGGGGAAAAACTGTTTTTT,CASSQDGTGGEKLFF
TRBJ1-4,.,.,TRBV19,TGTGCCAGTAGTATCGGAGGGGCTAATGAAAAACTGTTTTTT,CASSIGGANEKLFF
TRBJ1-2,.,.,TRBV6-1,TGTGCCAGCAGTGAAAGTGGGGTAATACGGTATGGCTACACCTTC,CASSESGVIRYGYTF
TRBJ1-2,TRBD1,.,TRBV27,TGTGCCAGCAGTTTAAACGGGGCAGGGGGCATAAACTATGGCTACACCTTC,CASSLNGAGGINYGYTF
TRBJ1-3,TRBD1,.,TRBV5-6,TGTGCCAGCAGCAGCGGGACAGGGGGCTTCTCTGGAAACACCATATATTTT,CASSSGTGGFSGNTIYF
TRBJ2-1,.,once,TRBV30,TGTGCCTGGAGTGTCCGCTCCTACAATGAGCAGTTCTTC,CAWSVRSYNEQFF
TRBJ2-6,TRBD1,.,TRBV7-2,TGTGCCAGCAGCAATCGAACAACAGGGGCCGGGGCCAACGTCCTGACTTTC,CASSNRTTGAGANVLTF
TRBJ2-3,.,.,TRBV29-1,TGCAGCGCCTCGAGAGTGGCAGATACGCAGTATTTT,CSASRVADTQYF
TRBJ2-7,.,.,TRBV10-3,TGTGCCATCAGTACAGGTATCAGCTCCTACGAGCAGTACTTC,CAISTGISSYEQYF
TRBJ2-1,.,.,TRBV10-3,TGTGCCATCAGCTTCGCCTACAATGAGCAGTTCTTC,CAISFAYNEQFF
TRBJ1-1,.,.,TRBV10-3,TGTGCCATCAGTGATGGGGTGAACACTGAAGCTTTCTTT,CAISDGVNTEAFF
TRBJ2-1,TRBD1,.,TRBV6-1,TGTGCCAGCATCGGGACAGACTCCTACAATGAGCAGTTCTTC,CASIGTDSYNEQFF
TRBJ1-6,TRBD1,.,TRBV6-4,TGTGCCAGCAGGAGTGGACAGGGCCGGGGACCCCTCCACTTT,CASRSGQGRGPLHF
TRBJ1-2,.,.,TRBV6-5,TGTGCCAGCAGACGTTACGTACTTGGGAACTATGGCTACACCTTC,CASRRYVLGNYGYTF
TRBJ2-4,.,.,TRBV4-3,TGCGCCAGCAGTCCAACGGGGGTCAAAAACATTCAGTACTTC,CASSPTGVKNIQYF
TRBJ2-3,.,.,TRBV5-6,TGTGCCAGCAGCTTCAGGACCACCCGCACAGATACGCAGTATTTT,CASSFRTTRTDTQYF
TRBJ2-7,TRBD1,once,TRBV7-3,TGTGCCAGCAGCTCGACAGGGGGGAGAGACGAGCAGTACTTC,CASSSTGGRDEQYF